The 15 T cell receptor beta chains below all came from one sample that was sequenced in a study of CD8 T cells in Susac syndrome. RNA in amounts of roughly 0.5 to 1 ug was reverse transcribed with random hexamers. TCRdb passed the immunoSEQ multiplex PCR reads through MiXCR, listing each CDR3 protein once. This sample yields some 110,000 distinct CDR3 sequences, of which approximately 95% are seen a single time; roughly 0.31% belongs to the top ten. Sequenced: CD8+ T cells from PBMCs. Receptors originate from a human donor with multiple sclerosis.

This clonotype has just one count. CDR3 bases: TGTGCCAGCATCGTCGGGGACAGTCTTTCCCACGAGCAGTACTTC. Translated: CASIVGDSLSHEQYF. This chain joins TRBV5-5 and TRBJ2-7; TRBD1 agrees at 7 bases. The V gene's germline CDR1 is SGHKS and CDR2 YYEKEE (reference sequence). The CDR3 is 15 residues long. V shed 6 bases, J shed 5 bases, and the junction held 14 bases outside the gene matches.

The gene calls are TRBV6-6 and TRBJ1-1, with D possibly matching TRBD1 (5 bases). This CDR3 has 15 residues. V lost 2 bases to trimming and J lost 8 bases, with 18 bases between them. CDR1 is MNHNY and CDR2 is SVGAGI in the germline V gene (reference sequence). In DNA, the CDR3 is TGTGCCAGCAGTTACCCACTCCCTAAGACAGCCGAAGCTTTCTTT. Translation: CASSYPLPKTAEAFF.

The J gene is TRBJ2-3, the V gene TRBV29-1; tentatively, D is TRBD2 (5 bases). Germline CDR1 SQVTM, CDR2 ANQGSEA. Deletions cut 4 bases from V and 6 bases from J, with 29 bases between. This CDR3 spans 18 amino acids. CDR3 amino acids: CSVGRDLLIGEIADTQYF. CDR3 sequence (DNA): TGCAGCGTTGGCCGAGATCTCCTGATCGGGGAGATAGCGGATACGCAGTATTTT.

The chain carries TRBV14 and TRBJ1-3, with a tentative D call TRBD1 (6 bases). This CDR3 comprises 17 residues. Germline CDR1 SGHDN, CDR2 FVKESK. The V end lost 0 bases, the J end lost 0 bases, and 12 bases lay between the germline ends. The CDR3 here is CASSQDPGGGSGNTIYF. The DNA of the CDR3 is TGTGCCAGCAGCCAAGATCCGGGAGGGGGCTCTGGAAACACCATATATTTT.

The CDR3 loop is CSARDDEMPYEQYF. For the CDR3, the DNA is TGCAGTGCTAGAGATGATGAAATGCCCTACGAGCAGTACTTC. The chain couples TRBV20-1 to TRBJ2-7; no reliable D call. V dropped 0 bases and J dropped 2 bases, with 11 bases sitting between them. The CDR3 spans 14 residues. Germline V gene data show CDR1 as DFQATT and CDR2 as SNEGSKA (reference sequence).

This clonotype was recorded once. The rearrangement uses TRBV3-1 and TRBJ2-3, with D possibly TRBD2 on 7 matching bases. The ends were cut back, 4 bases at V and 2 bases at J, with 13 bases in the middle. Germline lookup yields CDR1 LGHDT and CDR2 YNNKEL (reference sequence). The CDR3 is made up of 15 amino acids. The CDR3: CASSLIGGPTDTQYF. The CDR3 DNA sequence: TGTGCCAGCAGCCTTATCGGGGGGCCCACAGATACGCAGTATTTT.

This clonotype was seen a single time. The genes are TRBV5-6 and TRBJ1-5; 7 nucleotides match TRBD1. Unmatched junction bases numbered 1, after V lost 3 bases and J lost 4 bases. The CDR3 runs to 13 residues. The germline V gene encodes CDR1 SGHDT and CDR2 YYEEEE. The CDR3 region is CASSSQGNQPQHF. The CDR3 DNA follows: TGTGCCAGCAGCTCACAGGGGAATCAGCCCCAGCATTTT.

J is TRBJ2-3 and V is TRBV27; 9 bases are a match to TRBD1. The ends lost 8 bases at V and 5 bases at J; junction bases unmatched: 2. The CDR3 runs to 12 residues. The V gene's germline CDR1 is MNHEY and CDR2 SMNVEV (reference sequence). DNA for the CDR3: TGTGCCAGCGGACAGGGGATAGATACGCAGTATTTT. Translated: CASGQGIDTQYF.

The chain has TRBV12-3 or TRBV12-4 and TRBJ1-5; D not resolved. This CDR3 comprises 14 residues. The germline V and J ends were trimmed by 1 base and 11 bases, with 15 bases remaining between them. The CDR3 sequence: CASSLVTAVMAQHF. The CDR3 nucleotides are TGTGCCAGCAGTTTAGTCACCGCAGTTATGGCCCAGCATTTT.

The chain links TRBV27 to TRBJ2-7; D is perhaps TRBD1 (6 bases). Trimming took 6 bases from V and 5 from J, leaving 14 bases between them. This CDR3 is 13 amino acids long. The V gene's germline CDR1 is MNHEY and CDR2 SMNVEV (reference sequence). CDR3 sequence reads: CASRLTGFHEQYF. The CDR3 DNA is TGTGCCAGCAGGCTAACAGGGTTCCACGAGCAGTACTTC.

The CDR3 loop is CASSPRQGLEQYF. The CDR3 DNA reads as TGTGCCAGCAGCCCAAGACAGGGCCTCGAGCAGTACTTC. The chain combines TRBV7-9 with TRBJ2-7; 7 bases are a match to TRBD1. The CDR3 consists of 13 residues. V trimming: 5 bases; J trimming: 6 bases; junction bases outside the gene matches: 7. Germline V gene lookup returns CDR1 SEHNR and CDR2 FQNEAQ (reference sequence).

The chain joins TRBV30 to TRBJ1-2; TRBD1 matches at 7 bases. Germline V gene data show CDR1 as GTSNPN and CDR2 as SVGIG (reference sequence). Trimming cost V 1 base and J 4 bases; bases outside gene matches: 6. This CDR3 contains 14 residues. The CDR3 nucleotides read TGTGCCTGGAGTGCGGGACAGATTTTCTATGGCTACACCTTC. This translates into CAWSAGQIFYGYTF.

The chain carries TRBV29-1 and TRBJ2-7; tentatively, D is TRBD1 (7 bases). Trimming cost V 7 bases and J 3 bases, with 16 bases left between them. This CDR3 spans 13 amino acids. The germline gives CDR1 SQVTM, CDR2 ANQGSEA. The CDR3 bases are TGCAGCGCTAAGACAGGGAGGTTCTACGAGCAGTACTTC. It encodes CSAKTGRFYEQYF.

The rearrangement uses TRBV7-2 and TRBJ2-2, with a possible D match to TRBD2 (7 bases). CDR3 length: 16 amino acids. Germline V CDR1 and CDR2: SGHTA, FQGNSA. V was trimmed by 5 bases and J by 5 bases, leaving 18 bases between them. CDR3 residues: CASSRPGGIWTGELFF. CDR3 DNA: TGTGCCAGCAGCCGGCCGGGGGGCATTTGGACCGGGGAGCTGTTTTTT.

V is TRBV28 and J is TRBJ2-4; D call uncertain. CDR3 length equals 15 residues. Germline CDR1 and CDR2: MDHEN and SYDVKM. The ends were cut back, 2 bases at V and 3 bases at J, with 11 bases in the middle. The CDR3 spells CASSLRSLGKNIQYF. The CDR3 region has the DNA TGTGCCAGCAGTTTAAGGTCACTCGGCAAAAACATTCAGTACTTC.